This T cell receptor (beta chain) was observed in a study of CD8+ T cells in alopecia areata. Study results and caveats: Sequences from scalp samples also cover resident alphabeta T cells of normal skin. Relative to normal scalp, lesional scalp, especially alopecia totalis/universalis, showed higher clonality.

The authors extracted RNA and reverse transcribed it into cDNA as the sequencing template. Repertoires were generated with immunoSEQ multiplex PCR, while TCRdb's copy carries only in-frame clones and drops some. The sample comprises approximately 180,000 clones, 59% of which are singletons, and roughly 15% rests with the top ten. The V gene's germline CDR1 is SGHRS and CDR2 YFSETQ. The CDR3 is 16 residues long. Germline trimming cut 3 bases from V and 3 bases from J; bases unmatched to any gene: 6. The table lists this clone with many counts. Its matching antigen is unknown. The chain carries TRBV5-1 and TRBJ2-2, with TRBD1 matching over 9 bases. The receptor was derived from a human donor with alopecia areata. The sequenced sample was CD4+ T cells sorted from blood, obtained at week 0. CDR3 loop: CASSSTGGVDTGELFF. The CDR3 coding sequence is TGCGCCAGCAGCTCTACAGGGGGCGTCGACACCGGGGAGCTGTTTTTT.